This T cell receptor beta chain was observed in a study of neurological immune-mediated disorders. 5'RACE with 10-nucleotide random UMIs produced the cDNA. TCRdb re-called the 5' RACE reads with MiXCR, one entry per CDR3 protein. This table holds tens of thousands of distinct CDR3 sequences, around 2.3% found once. The table lists this clonotype with many counts. The V gene lost 5 bases and the J gene lost 4 bases, with 15 bases spanning the gap. The CDR3 runs to 13 residues. In germline, CDR1 is DFQATT, CDR2 SNEGSKA (reference sequence). This sequence joins TRBV20-1 and TRBJ2-7; TRBD2 might be the D (6 bases). What was sequenced was PBMCs. The receptor comes from a man aged 45-60 years with multiple sclerosis. The CDR3 DNA reads TGCAGTGCTCCATTGCGGGGCGGGTACGAGCAGTACTTC. Amino acids: CSAPLRGGYEQYF.